The 26 T cell receptor beta chains listed next were all sequenced from one sample in a study of T-cell reconstitution after alpha-beta-depleted transplantation in children. Unique molecular identifiers were incorporated into the prepared TCRbeta library. From the PCR reads, TCRdb called clonotypes with MiXCR, one entry per CDR3 protein. This sample carries fewer than 350,000 distinct CDR3 sequences, 9.5% to 13% of them seen once, and the ten largest clones take about 25%. The sample here was peripheral blood, taken 180 days after TCRalphabeta/CD19-depleted stem cell transplant. The receptors originated from a male patient between 2 and 10 years old who had a stem cell transplant for chronic granulomatous disease, so the T cells may come from the graft donor.

The sample holds many counts of this clonotype. The gene calls are TRBV10-2 and TRBJ1-2; weak D call: TRBD1 (5 bases). The CDR3 covers 15 residues. CDR1 is WSHSY and CDR2 is SAAADI in the germline V gene. The V and J ends lost 4 bases and 7 bases respectively, with 19 bases between them. This CDR3 reads CASSGPGLRFSGYTF. In DNA form, the CDR3 reads TGCGCCAGCAGTGGACCGGGACTGCGTTTTTCTGGCTACACCTTC.

This clonotype was observed at least ten times. The chain is built from TRBV27 and TRBJ2-1, with D perhaps TRBD2 (5 bases). Germline CDR1 and CDR2: MNHEY and SMNVEV (reference sequence). V was pared by 4 bases and J by 0 bases, with 13 bases between. CDR3 length: 16 residues. DNA of the CDR3: TGTGCCAGCAGTTCCCTCGGGATTAGCTCCTACAATGAGCAGTTCTTC. Its protein is CASSSLGISSYNEQFF.

This clonotype was seen many times. This chain links TRBV20-1 with TRBJ2-5; tentatively, D is TRBD1 (6 bases). The CDR3 covers 14 residues. Per germline, CDR1 DFQATT and CDR2 SNEGSKA (reference sequence). Trimming shortened V by 6 bases and J by 2 bases, and 16 bases separated the two germline ends. The CDR3 DNA sequence: TGCAGTGCCGCACCGTGGGGGCTGCAAGAGACCCAGTACTTC. As protein: CSAAPWGLQETQYF.

In this sample, this clonotype turned up many times. This rearrangement joins TRBV2 to TRBJ2-1; 12 positions match TRBD1. The CDR3 consists of 15 residues. Germline lookup yields CDR1 SNHLY and CDR2 FYNNEI. V was pared by 5 bases and J by 5 bases, with 4 bases of the junction left unmatched. CDR3 nucleotide sequence: TGTGCCAGCAGTCTGGGACAGGGGGCGAACAATGAGCAGTTCTTC. This codes for CASSLGQGANNEQFF. The full variable domain, its missing parts supplied by reference TRBV2 and TRBJ2-1, is EPEVTQTPSHQVTQMGQEVILRCVPISNHLYFYWYRQILGQKVEFLVSFYNNEISEKSEIFDDQFSVERPDGSNFTLKIRSTKLEDSAMYFCASSLGQGANNEQFFGPGTRLTVL.

This chain links TRBV28 with TRBJ1-5; D gene ambiguous. V lost 7 bases and J lost 3, with 16 bases in between. The length of the CDR3 is 15 residues. In germline, CDR1 is MDHEN, CDR2 SYDVKM. CDR3 nucleotide sequence: TGTGCCAGCAATCCACCCGGACGGAACAATCAGCCCCAGCATTTT. It codes for CASNPPGRNNQPQHF. Full variable domain (rest looked up from reference TRBV28 and TRBJ1-5): DVKVTQSSRYLVKRTGEKVFLECVQDMDHENMFWYRQDPGLGLRLIYFSYDVKMKEKGDIPEGYSVSREKKERFSLILESASTNQTSMYLCASNPPGRNNQPQHFGDGTRLSIL.

There are many counts of this clonotype. The chain employs TRBV5-1 and TRBJ2-1, with D maybe TRBD2 (6 bases). CDR3 length: 15 amino acids. In germline, CDR1 is SGHRS, CDR2 YFSETQ. V lost 1 base and J 10 bases, leaving 18 bases between the germline ends. The CDR3 loop is CASSLRTGPGGEQFF. The CDR3 nucleotides are TGCGCCAGCAGCTTGAGGACGGGTCCTGGGGGGGAGCAGTTCTTC.

This clonotype was counted many times. CDR3 coding DNA: TGTGCCAGCAGCTTCATGGTCGGGGGACGGACGAGAACCTACGAGCAGTACTTC. It specifies CASSFMVGGRTRTYEQYF. The chain uses TRBV7-9 and TRBJ2-7, with TRBD2 as a possible D gene (6 bases). The length of the CDR3 is 18 residues. V was cut by 3 bases and J by 2 bases, with 23 bases left in between. Per the germline V gene, CDR1 is SEHNR and CDR2 is FQNEAQ (reference sequence).

This clonotype was counted at least ten times. The V gene is TRBV5-1, the J gene TRBJ2-3; 8 positions agree with TRBD1. Germline V CDR1 and CDR2: SGHRS, YFSETQ. The CDR3 sequence is 16 residues long. The junction had 8 bases not matched to a gene; V was cut back by 5 bases and J by 0 bases. The CDR3, as DNA: TGCGCCAGCAGTCGGACAGGGACTCCTAGCACAGATACGCAGTATTTT. Its protein product is CASSRTGTPSTDTQYF.

This clonotype was picked up many times. This chain connects TRBV28 to TRBJ2-3; 7 bases agree with TRBD2. Trimming removed 1 base from V and 0 bases from J; junction bases left unmatched: 10. Looked up from germline, CDR1 is MDHEN and CDR2 is SYDVKM. There are 18 residues in the CDR3. CDR3 coding DNA: TGTGCCAGCAGTTTATACCCCGGCCTAGCGGCTAGCACAGATACGCAGTATTTT. Protein product: CASSLYPGLAASTDTQYF.

This clonotype appeared many times. The chain recombines TRBV7-6 with TRBJ1-1, with 7 bases aligning to TRBD1. Germline CDR1 reads SGHVS; CDR2 reads FNYEAQ. The CDR3 runs to 13 residues. The V segment lost 5 bases and the J segment 1 base; nucleotides outside the gene matches: 1. CDR3 protein: CASSNRGNTEAFF. CDR3 sequence (DNA): TGTGCCAGCAGCAACAGGGGGAACACTGAAGCTTTCTTT.

This clonotype was recorded at least ten times. The chain links TRBV5-1 to TRBJ2-7; a weak D match, TRBD1 (6 bases). Trimming removed 0 bases at V and 0 bases at J, with 7 bases between. This CDR3 is 14 amino acids long. Germline assignment: CDR1 SGHRS and CDR2 YFSETQ. CDR3 DNA: TGCGCCAGCAGCTTGGTGGGGGCCTCCTACGAGCAGTACTTC. Its protein is CASSLVGASYEQYF.

This clonotype has just one count. A much more abundant neighbour one base away suggests this may be a read error. The rearrangement joins TRBV7-8 to TRBJ2-5, with D perhaps TRBD1 or TRBD2 (5 bases each). The CDR3 consists of 15 residues. Germline CDR1 and CDR2: SGHVS and FQNEAQ. CDR3 amino acids: CASSLGGSSQEAQYF. In DNA, the CDR3 is TGTGCCAGCAGCTTAGGGGGGAGCTCACAAGAGGCCCAGTACTTC. Full variable domain (missing parts from reference TRBV7-8 and TRBJ2-5): GAGVSQSPRYKVAKRGQDVALRCDPISGHVSLFWYQQALGQGPEFLTYFQNEAQLDKSGLPSDRFFAERPEGSVSTLKIQRTQQEDSAVYLCASSLGGSSQEAQYFGPGTRLLVL.

This clonotype was observed at least ten times. The rearrangement links TRBV27 to TRBJ1-6; 7 positions match TRBD1. The trim removed 6 bases at V and 6 bases at J, leaving 14 bases unmatched. In germline, CDR1 is MNHEY, CDR2 SMNVEV (reference sequence). The CDR3 contains 17 residues. This CDR3 reads CASRLRHRGVSNSPLHF. Here the CDR3 DNA reads TGTGCCAGCAGATTACGGCACAGGGGAGTCAGTAATTCACCCCTCCACTTT.

This clonotype was recorded many times. The V gene is TRBV27, the J gene TRBJ2-4; 10 bases line up with TRBD1. The CDR3 has 16 amino acids. V trimming: 5 bases; J trimming: 0 bases; junction bases outside the gene matches: 4. Germline V gene data show CDR1 as MNHEY and CDR2 as SMNVEV (reference sequence). The CDR3 DNA sequence: TGTGCCAGCAGTATCGACAGGGGGCGAGCCAAAAACATTCAGTACTTC. Translation gives CASSIDRGRAKNIQYF.

This clonotype was counted at least ten times. The J gene is TRBJ2-1, the V gene TRBV28; 13 bases match TRBD2. This CDR3 spans 18 amino acids. J gave up 0 bases and V 6 bases, and 8 bases lay outside the gene matches. Per germline, CDR1 MDHEN and CDR2 SYDVKM. The CDR3 is CASSGWTSGGSSYNEQFF. In DNA form, the CDR3 reads TGTGCCAGCAGCGGATGGACTAGCGGGGGCAGCTCCTACAATGAGCAGTTCTTC.

CDR3 sequence (DNA): TGCAGTGCTAGAGGCCCCTGGTTAGCGGGCAATGAGCAGTTCTTC. Residues: CSARGPWLAGNEQFF. This chain joins TRBV20-1 and TRBJ2-1; 7 positions agree with TRBD2. V lost 1 base, J lost 6 bases, and 9 bases stayed unmatched. The V gene's germline CDR1 is DFQATT and CDR2 SNEGSKA (reference sequence). CDR3 length: 15 amino acids.

This clonotype has just one count. A much larger clone sits a single nucleotide away, making a read error possible. Here the CDR3 omits its conserved ending phenylalanine or tryptophan, so a read error is the likely source. The rearrangement links TRBV20-1 to TRBJ2-7; possibly TRBD2 for D (5 bases). This CDR3 contains 14 residues. Germline V lookup: CDR1 DFQATT, CDR2 SNEGSKA (reference sequence). V was cut by 1 base and J by 3 bases, with 13 bases left in between. CDR3 amino acids: CSARGGEGIYEQYL. Here the CDR3 DNA reads TGCAGTGCTAGAGGGGGTGAGGGAATCTACGAGCAGTACTTA.

This clonotype was recorded many times. The V and J genes are TRBV5-5 and TRBJ2-3; possible D gene TRBD2, 5 bases. The CDR3 contains 14 residues. From germline, CDR1 is SGHKS and CDR2 YYEKEE (reference sequence). V was pared by 0 bases and J by 4 bases, with 9 bases between. The CDR3 spells CASSLGGSADTQYF. CDR3 DNA sequence: TGTGCCAGCAGCTTGGGAGGGAGCGCAGATACGCAGTATTTT.

This clonotype was detected ten times or more. This chain links TRBV29-1 with TRBJ2-1; possible D gene TRBD2, 6 bases. Trimming stripped 3 bases from V and 4 bases from J, with 13 bases between. This CDR3 has 14 residues. The V gene's germline CDR1 is SQVTM and CDR2 ANQGSEA. The CDR3 nucleotides are TGCAGCGTTGATTTGGCGGGAAATTACAATGAGCAGTTCTTC. Translation gives CSVDLAGNYNEQFF.

This clonotype came up a few times. The chain uses TRBV18 and TRBJ1-1; D possibly corresponds to TRBD1 (5 bases). This CDR3 has 14 residues. CDR1 and CDR2 (germline): KGHSH, LQKENI. V was cut by 8 bases and J by 5 bases, with 18 bases left in between. This CDR3 reads CASRTSLQSTEAFF. The CDR3 coding sequence is TGTGCCAGCCGGACAAGCCTACAATCAACTGAAGCTTTCTTT.

This clonotype was seen at least ten times. The rearrangement links TRBV5-1 to TRBJ2-7, with D perhaps assigned TRBD1 or TRBD2 (5 bases each). Germline V CDR1 and CDR2: SGHRS, YFSETQ. The CDR3 runs to 13 residues. V lost 5 bases to trimming and J lost 3 bases, with 12 bases between them. Written as DNA, the CDR3 is TGCGCCAGCAGGTCGGGGACGAACTACGAGCAGTACTTC. Protein product: CASRSGTNYEQYF.

This chain connects TRBV10-2 to TRBJ2-6; no clear D. Germline CDR1 and CDR2: WSHSY and SAAADI. Trimming shortened V by 5 bases and J by 0 bases, and 8 bases separated the two germline ends. The CDR3 sequence is 15 residues long. CDR3 residues: CASSSGVSGANVLTF. Written as DNA, the CDR3 is TGCGCCAGCAGTTCTGGGGTCTCTGGGGCCAACGTCCTGACTTTC.

At least ten counts were recorded for this clonotype. The rearrangement uses TRBV29-1 and TRBJ2-2, with no clear D. The germline V gene encodes CDR1 SQVTM and CDR2 ANQGSEA. There are 10 residues in the CDR3. V dropped 4 bases and J dropped 7 bases, with 4 bases sitting between them. CDR3 sequence: CSVGNGELFF. CDR3 nucleotide sequence: TGCAGCGTTGGTAACGGGGAGCTGTTTTTT.

This clonotype has at least ten counts. The V call is TRBV12-3 or TRBV12-4, the J call TRBJ2-7, with D perhaps TRBD1 (5 bases). CDR3 length: 15 amino acids. Trimming shortened V by 3 bases and J by 0 bases, and 12 bases separated the two germline ends. The CDR3 DNA sequence: TGTGCCAGCAGTTTTGGACATTTGAGCTCCTACGAGCAGTACTTC. Its translation is CASSFGHLSSYEQYF.

This clonotype was seen many times. This chain uses TRBV7-9 with TRBJ2-1; TRBD2 is a possible D gene (5 bases). V lost 3 bases, J lost 5 bases, and 20 bases lay in between. Per the germline V gene, CDR1 is SEHNR and CDR2 is FQNEAQ (reference sequence). This CDR3 region has 17 residues. Here the CDR3 reads CASSFGLTSITNNEQFF. The CDR3 coding sequence is TGTGCCAGCAGCTTCGGACTCACCTCGATTACAAACAATGAGCAGTTCTTC. Using reference TRBV7-9 and TRBJ2-1 for the parts outside the CDR3, the full variable domain is DTGVSQNPRHKITKRGQNVTFRCDPISEHNRLYWYRQTLGQGPEFLTYFQNEAQLEKSRLLSDRFSAERPKGSFSTLEIQRTEQGDSAMYLCASSFGLTSITNNEQFFGPGTRLTVL.

The chain carries TRBV12-3 or TRBV12-4 and TRBJ1-6; a possible D gene is TRBD1 (5 bases). This CDR3 contains 14 residues. V shed 5 bases and J shed 6 bases, with 11 bases lying between them. DNA of the CDR3: TGTGCCAGCAGTCAACGGGGGGGTAATTCACCCCTCCACTTT. Its translation is CASSQRGGNSPLHF.